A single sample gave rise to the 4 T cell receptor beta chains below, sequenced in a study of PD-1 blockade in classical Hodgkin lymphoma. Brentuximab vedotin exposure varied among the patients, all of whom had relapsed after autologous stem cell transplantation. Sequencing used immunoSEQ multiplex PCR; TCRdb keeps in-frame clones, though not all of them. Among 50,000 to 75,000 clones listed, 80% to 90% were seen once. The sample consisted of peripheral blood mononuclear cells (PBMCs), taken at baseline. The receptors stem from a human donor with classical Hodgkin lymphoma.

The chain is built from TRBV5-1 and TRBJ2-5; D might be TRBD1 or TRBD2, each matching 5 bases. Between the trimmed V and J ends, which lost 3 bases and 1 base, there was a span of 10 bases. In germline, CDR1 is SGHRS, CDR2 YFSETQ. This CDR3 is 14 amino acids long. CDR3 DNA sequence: TGCGCCAGCAGCTGGGGTGGGGGCCAAGAGACCCAGTACTTC. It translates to CASSWGGGQETQYF.

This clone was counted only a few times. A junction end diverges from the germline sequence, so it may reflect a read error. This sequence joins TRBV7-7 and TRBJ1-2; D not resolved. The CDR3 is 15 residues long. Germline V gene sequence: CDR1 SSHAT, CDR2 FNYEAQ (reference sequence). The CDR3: CASSPLAEGLYGYTF. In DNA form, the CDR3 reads TGTGCTAGCAGCCCCCTCGCTGAGGGTCTCTATGGCTACACCTTC.

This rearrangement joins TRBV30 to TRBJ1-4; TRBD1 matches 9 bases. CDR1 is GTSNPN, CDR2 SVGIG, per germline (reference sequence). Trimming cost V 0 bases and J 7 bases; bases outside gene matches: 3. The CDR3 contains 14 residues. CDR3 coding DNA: TGTGCCTGGAGTGTACGACAGGGGGGTGAAAAACTGTTTTTT. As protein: CAWSVRQGGEKLFF. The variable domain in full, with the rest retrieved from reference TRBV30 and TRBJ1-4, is SQTIHQWPATLVQPVGSPLSLECTVEGTSNPNLYWYRQAAGRGLQLLFYSVGIGQISSEVPQNLSASRPQDRQFILSSKKLLLSDSGFYLCAWSVRQGGEKLFFGSGTQLSVL.

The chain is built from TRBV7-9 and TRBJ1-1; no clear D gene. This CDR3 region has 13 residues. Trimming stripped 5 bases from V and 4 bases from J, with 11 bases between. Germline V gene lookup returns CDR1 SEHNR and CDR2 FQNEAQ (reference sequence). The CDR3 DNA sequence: TGTGCCAGCAGCCCCGTTGCAGGCACTGAAGCTTTCTTT. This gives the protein CASSPVAGTEAFF.